The TCR beta chain described here comes from a study of T cell responses to AZD1222 COVID-19 vaccine (dated by TCRdb to the early 2020s). Some background on the complete study: AZD1222 recipients with second doses at about 4 weeks or about 12 weeks were pooled, because spike-specific TCR depth and breadth did not differ between schedules. TCR sequencing was performed for about 250 trial participants, of whom about 200 were given two doses of AZD1222 and some 26 were given two doses of MenACWY control vaccine. Trial participants were enrolled by age into subgroups of 18-55, 56-69 and 70-plus years, and 148, 28 and 57 TCR-sequenced participants, respectively, were included in these subgroups. Here is what the overall study found, with its caveats: Conclusions about previously exposed vaccinees are limited, since just 5 to 7 AZD1222 recipients were seropositive for SARS-CoV-2 at baseline. After two AZD1222 doses, both the breadth and the depth of spike-specific TCRs were significantly higher than at day 0 and than in MenACWY recipients. Most participants were white British and females outnumbered males, and the authors suggested that clonal diversity may have been underestimated. Epitopes outside the regions mutated in the B.1.351 and B.1.1.7 variants were reportedly recognized by nearly half of the unique spike-specific TCRs. Vaccine-associated CD4 TCRs spanned the whole spike protein, with dominant responses in regions 160-218 and 743-854. Because no samples from the day 14 peak response were available, repertoires could be characterized only after the peak T cell response. In the small 56-69-year group, the increase in depth fell short of significance, most likely because of low power.

With regard to this clone: Its antigen is still unknown. No per-base quality is available; no much larger clone lies one base away.

The CDR3 holds 14 amino acids from the cysteine to the phenylalanine. Of all the DNA, just the CDR3 is kept, 42 bases in frame from base 1. Between the V and J ends, shortened by 3 bases and 1 base respectively, the junction contains 9 bases. The germline V gene supplies CDR1 SGHNT and CDR2 YENEEA. The time point label for this specimen denotes: baseline before first vaccination. Samples from vaccinated people were obtained from the UK trials COV001 and COV002, which included a single-blind randomized controlled phase 2/3 trial of AZD1222 (ChAdOx1 nCoV-19) in healthy adults. For TCRbeta chain sequencing, PBMC samples were collected from trial participants at day 0 and at day 28 after the second dose. The CDR3 regions of human TCRbeta chains were analyzed by immunosequencing. From the authors' description of their analysis: Repertoire TCRs were checked for matches against a reference library of SARS-CoV-2-specific TCRs that had been generated using the MIRA antigen-specificity platform. Breadth was defined as the fraction of unique TCRs that were SARS-CoV-2-associated, and depth was defined as the fraction of total T cells that were SARS-CoV-2-associated. Each spike-specific TCR was assigned to its reactive spike region and to a CD4 or CD8 class using the MIRA data. Log10-transformed breadth and depth values were compared by one-way ANOVA with Sidak's multiple comparisons tests. Drawn from immuneACCESS, this table holds only the in-frame rearrangements with V and J called that TCRdb kept. Clones are partly lost; checked studies trace under half to an unresolved V gene and leave the rest unexplained. D and trimming were read from the DNA, whereas the V and J calls and clone size are those reported in that table. The sample profile shows around 91,000 clones; 88% of them were found once. 15% to 20% of the sample comes from the top ten.

This material consisted of peripheral blood, taken on day 0 of AZD1222 vaccination. The V and J genes are TRBV11-3 and TRBJ1-1, with no D gene named confidently. The source is an adult in good health. The CDR3 protein: CASSFGRTNTEAFF. The nucleotide sequence reads as follows: TGTGCCAGCAGCTTTGGACGGACGAACACTGAAGCTTTCTTT. Joined to the reference TRBV11-3 and TRBJ1-1 proteins, this CDR3 gives the full variable domain: EAGVVQSPRYKIIEKKQPVAFWCNPISGHNTLYWYLQNLGQGPELLIRYENEEAVDDSQLPKDRFSAERLKGVDSTLKIQPAELGDSAVYLCASSFGRTNTEAFFGQGTRLTVV.